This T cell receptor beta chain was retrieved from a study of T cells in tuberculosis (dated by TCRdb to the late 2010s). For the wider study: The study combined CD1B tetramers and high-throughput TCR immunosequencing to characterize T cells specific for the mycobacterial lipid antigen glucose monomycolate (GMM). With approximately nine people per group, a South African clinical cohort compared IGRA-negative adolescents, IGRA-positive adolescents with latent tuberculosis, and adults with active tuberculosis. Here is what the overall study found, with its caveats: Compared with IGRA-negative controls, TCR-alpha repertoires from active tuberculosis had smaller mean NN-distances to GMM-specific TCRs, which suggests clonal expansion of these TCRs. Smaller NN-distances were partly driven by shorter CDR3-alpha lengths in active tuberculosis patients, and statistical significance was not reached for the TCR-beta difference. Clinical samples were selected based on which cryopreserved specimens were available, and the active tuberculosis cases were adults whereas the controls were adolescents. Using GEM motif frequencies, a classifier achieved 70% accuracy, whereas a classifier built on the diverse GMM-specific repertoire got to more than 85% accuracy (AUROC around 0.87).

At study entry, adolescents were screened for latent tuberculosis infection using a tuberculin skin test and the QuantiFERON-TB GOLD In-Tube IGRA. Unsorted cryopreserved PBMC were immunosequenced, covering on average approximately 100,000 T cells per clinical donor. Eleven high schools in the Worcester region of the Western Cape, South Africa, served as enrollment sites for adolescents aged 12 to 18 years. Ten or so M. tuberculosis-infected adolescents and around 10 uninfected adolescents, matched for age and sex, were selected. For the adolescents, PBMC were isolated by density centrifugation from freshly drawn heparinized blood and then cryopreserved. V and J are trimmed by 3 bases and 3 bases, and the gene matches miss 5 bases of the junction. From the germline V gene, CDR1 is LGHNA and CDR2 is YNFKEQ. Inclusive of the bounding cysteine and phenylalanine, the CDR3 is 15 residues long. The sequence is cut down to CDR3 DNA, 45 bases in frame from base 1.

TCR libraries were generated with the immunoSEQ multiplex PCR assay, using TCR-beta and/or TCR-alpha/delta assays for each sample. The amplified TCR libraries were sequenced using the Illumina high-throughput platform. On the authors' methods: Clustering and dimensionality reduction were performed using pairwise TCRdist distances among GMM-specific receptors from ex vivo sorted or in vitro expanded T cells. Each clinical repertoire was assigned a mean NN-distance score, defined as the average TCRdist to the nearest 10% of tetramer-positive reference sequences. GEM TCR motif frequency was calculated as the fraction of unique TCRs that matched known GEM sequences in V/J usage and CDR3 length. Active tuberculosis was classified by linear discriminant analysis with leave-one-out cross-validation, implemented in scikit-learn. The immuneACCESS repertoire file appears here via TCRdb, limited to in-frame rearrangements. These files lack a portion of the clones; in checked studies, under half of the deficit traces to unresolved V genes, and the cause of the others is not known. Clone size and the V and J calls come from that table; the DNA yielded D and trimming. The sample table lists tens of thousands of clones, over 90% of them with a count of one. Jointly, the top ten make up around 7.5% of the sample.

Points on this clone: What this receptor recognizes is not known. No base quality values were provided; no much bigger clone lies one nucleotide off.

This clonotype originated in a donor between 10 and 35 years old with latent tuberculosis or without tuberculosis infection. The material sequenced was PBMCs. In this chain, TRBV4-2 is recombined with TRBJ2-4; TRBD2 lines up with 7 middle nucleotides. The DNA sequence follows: TGTGCCAGCAGCCAGACCGGGACTATCAAAAACATTCAGTACTTC. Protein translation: CASSQTGTIKNIQYF.